A selection of T cell receptor beta chains follows, all from one sample in a study of blood T cell repertoires in COVID-19. Sequencing was performed with immunoSEQ multiplex PCR; in TCRdb, only in-frame clones are kept and a portion is missing. The table includes around 23,000 clones, 85% to 90% detected once. The material sequenced was peripheral blood. Source of these receptors: a man in his 70s with active COVID-19. Both conserved end residues are part of each CDR3. D genes are given only for firm matches. The size field is filled for only some rows; it gives once, few, many or a size class.

TRBV7-9	TRBJ2-7	NA	NA	CASSLGGLIYEQYF	TGTGCCAGCAGCCTAGGGGGACTGATCTACGAGCAGTACTTC
TRBV10-3	TRBJ2-2	NA	TRBD2	CAISESRAGGGTGELFF	TGTGCCATCAGTGAGTCGAGAGCGGGAGGTGGCACCGGGGAGCTGTTTTTT
TRBV29-1	TRBJ2-2	few	TRBD2	CSVSTSGTGELFF	TGCAGCGTATCGACTAGCGGCACCGGGGAGCTGTTTTTT
TRBV7-6	TRBJ2-2	NA	TRBD1	CASSSQGAANTGELFF	TGTGCCAGCAGCTCACAGGGGGCGGCGAACACCGGGGAGCTGTTTTTT
TRBV5-1	TRBJ2-1	NA	TRBD1	CASSLAPDREQFF	TGCGCCAGCAGCTTGGCTCCGGACAGGGAGCAGTTCTTC
TRBV24-1	TRBJ2-1	NA	NA	CATSDQGSHYNEQFF	TGTGCCACCAGTGACCAGGGGAGCCACTACAATGAGCAGTTCTTC
TRBV5-4	TRBJ1-2	NA	NA	CASSVGPPNYGYTF	TGTGCCAGCAGCGTGGGGCCTCCCAACTATGGCTACACCTTC
TRBV27	TRBJ1-2	NA	TRBD1	CASSFRGLYGYTF	TGTGCCAGCAGTTTCAGGGGGCTTTATGGCTACACCTTC
TRBV11-2	TRBJ1-1	NA	TRBD1	CASSLAPQGAGTEAFF	TGTGCCAGCAGCTTAGCTCCACAGGGGGCGGGCACTGAAGCTTTCTTT
TRBV7-2	TRBJ2-1	NA	TRBD2	CAGLAGPISSYNEQFF	TGCGCGGGCCTAGCGGGACCCATAAGCTCCTACAATGAGCAGTTCTTC
TRBV5-1	TRBJ2-1	NA	TRBD2	CASSPRTSGRVDNEQFF	TGCGCCAGCAGCCCGCGGACTAGCGGGAGGGTTGACAATGAGCAGTTCTTC
TRBV5-1	TRBJ2-2	once	TRBD2	CASSIRLTSGRAKTGELFF	TGCGCCAGCAGCATCCGCCTGACTAGCGGGAGGGCCAAGACCGGGGAGCTGTTTTTT
TRBV2	TRBJ2-7	NA	TRBD1	CASSDPGTGGYREQYF	TGTGCCAGCAGTGACCCAGGGACAGGGGGTTATCGCGAGCAGTACTTC
TRBV24-1	TRBJ2-3	NA	NA	CATSDPRGSGDTQYF	TGTGCCACCAGTGACCCCCGGGGTAGCGGAGATACGCAGTATTTT
TRBV21-1	TRBJ2-1	NA	NA	CASSYASGRSYNEQFF	TGTGCCAGCAGCTACGCTAGCGGGAGGTCCTACAATGAGCAGTTCTTC
TRBV12-3/TRBV12-4	TRBJ1-5	NA	NA	CASAGQNQPQHF	TGTGCCAGCGCCGGACAGAATCAGCCCCAGCATTTT
TRBV30	TRBJ2-7	NA	TRBD1	CACITGGSTYEQYF	TGTGCCTGTATTACAGGGGGCTCAACCTACGAGCAGTACTTC
TRBV18	TRBJ1-1	NA	NA	CASSPQIQSEAFF	TGTGCCAGCTCACCACAGATACAGAGTGAAGCTTTCTTT
TRBV7-8	TRBJ2-3	NA	TRBD2	CASSLYGGEGDTQYF	TGTGCCAGCAGCTTATACGGGGGGGAGGGAGATACGCAGTATTTT
TRBV11-2	TRBJ2-7	once	TRBD2	CASSSLAGGGYEQYF	TGTGCCAGCAGCTCCCTAGCGGGAGGGGGTTACGAGCAGTACTTC
TRBV7-2	TRBJ1-4	NA	NA	CASSYEAGREKLFF	TGTGCCAGCAGCTATGAGGCGGGACGGGAAAAACTGTTTTTT
TRBV5-4	TRBJ2-5	NA	NA	CASSSGQLPQETQYF	TGTGCCAGCAGCTCGGGACAATTACCCCAAGAGACCCAGTACTTC
TRBV5-1	TRBJ1-1	NA	NA	CASTWGQNTEAFF	TGCGCCAGCACCTGGGGCCAGAACACTGAAGCTTTCTTT
TRBV2	TRBJ1-1	NA	NA	CASSERTAMNTEAFF	TGTGCCAGCAGTGAGAGGACAGCCATGAACACTGAAGCTTTCTTT
TRBV27	TRBJ2-3	NA	TRBD1	CASSWRQGDTQYF	TGTGCCAGCAGTTGGAGACAGGGCGATACGCAGTATTTT
TRBV10-2	TRBJ1-3	NA	TRBD1	CASTRGQDGNTIYF	TGCGCCAGCACCAGGGGGCAAGATGGAAACACCATATATTTT
TRBV5-4	TRBJ2-4	NA	NA	CASSLAGPGGNIQYF	TGTGCCAGCAGCCTGGCGGGGCCTGGGGGGAACATTCAGTACTTC
TRBV6-5	TRBJ1-5	NA	TRBD1	CASRSTGVDNQPQHF	TGTGCCAGCAGGTCTACAGGGGTGGATAATCAGCCCCAGCATTTT
TRBV6-5	TRBJ1-2	NA	NA	CASSFQGRLNYGYTF	TGTGCCAGCAGTTTTCAGGGTCGCTTGAACTATGGCTACACCTTC
TRBV4-1	TRBJ1-5	NA	NA	CASSRVRGNQPQHF	TGCGCCAGCAGCCGAGTCAGGGGCAATCAGCCCCAGCATTTT
TRBV6-1	TRBJ2-7	NA	TRBD2	CASALAGAYEQYF	TGTGCCAGCGCTTTAGCGGGAGCCTACGAGCAGTACTTC
TRBV7-2	TRBJ1-5	NA	NA	CASSEGGFNQPQHF	TGTGCCAGCAGCGAGGGAGGGTTCAATCAGCCCCAGCATTTT
TRBV19	TRBJ1-1	once	TRBD1	CASWTGFGGFAEAFF	TGTGCCAGTTGGACAGGCTTTGGTGGATTCGCTGAAGCTTTCTTT
TRBV21-1	TRBJ1-2	NA	NA	CASSKGPLLGGYTF	TGTGCCAGCAGCAAAGGCCCCCTTCTCGGGGGCTACACCTTC
TRBV30	TRBJ1-6	NA	NA	CAWSVVQGNSPLHF	TGTGCCTGGAGTGTCGTTCAGGGGAATTCACCCCTCCACTTT
TRBV5-4	TRBJ1-3	few	NA	CASSWGGFLSGNTIYF	TGTGCCAGCAGCTGGGGAGGGTTCCTCTCTGGAAACACCATATATTTT
TRBV7-9	TRBJ2-1	NA	NA	CASSLGAGWGLYNEQFF	TGTGCCAGCAGCTTAGGAGCGGGATGGGGGCTATACAATGAGCAGTTCTTC
TRBV5-1	TRBJ1-6	NA	TRBD1	CASSPDRGNSPLHF	TGCGCCAGCAGCCCGGACAGGGGGAATTCACCCCTCCACTTT
TRBV5-1	TRBJ2-7	NA	NA	CASSSRVDEQYF	TGCGCCAGCAGCTCCAGGGTTGACGAGCAGTACTTC
TRBV5-1	TRBJ1-2	NA	TRBD1	CASRLSSTGTNYGYTF	TGCGCCAGCAGGTTATCCTCGACAGGGACAAACTATGGCTACACCTTC
TRBV6-6	TRBJ1-1	NA	TRBD1	CASKDRQDEAFF	TGTGCCAGCAAGGACAGGCAAGATGAAGCTTTCTTT
TRBV7-6	TRBJ2-3	NA	TRBD2	CASSLKRGGVDTQYF	TGTGCCAGCAGCTTAAAGCGGGGGGGGGTAGATACGCAGTATTTT
TRBV5-1	TRBJ2-3	NA	NA	CASSLGAAPAADTQYF	TGCGCCAGCAGCTTGGGAGCGGCCCCGGCCGCAGATACGCAGTATTTT
TRBV5-1	TRBJ2-1	NA	TRBD2	CASSLGLAGGTYNVQFF	TGCGCCAGCAGCTTGGGTCTAGCGGGAGGAACCTACAATGTGCAGTTCTTC
TRBV29-1	TRBJ1-1	NA	NA	CSVDLTENTEAFF	TGCAGCGTTGATCTCACAGAGAACACTGAAGCTTTCTTT
TRBV3-1/TRBV3-2	TRBJ2-1	NA	NA	CASSQGWGPYNEQFF	TGTGCCAGCAGCCAAGGTTGGGGGCCCTACAATGAGCAGTTCTTC
TRBV2	TRBJ2-2	NA	TRBD1	CASRVLTGTGGNTGELFF	TGTGCCAGCAGAGTTCTCACCGGGACAGGGGGTAACACCGGGGAGCTGTTTTTT